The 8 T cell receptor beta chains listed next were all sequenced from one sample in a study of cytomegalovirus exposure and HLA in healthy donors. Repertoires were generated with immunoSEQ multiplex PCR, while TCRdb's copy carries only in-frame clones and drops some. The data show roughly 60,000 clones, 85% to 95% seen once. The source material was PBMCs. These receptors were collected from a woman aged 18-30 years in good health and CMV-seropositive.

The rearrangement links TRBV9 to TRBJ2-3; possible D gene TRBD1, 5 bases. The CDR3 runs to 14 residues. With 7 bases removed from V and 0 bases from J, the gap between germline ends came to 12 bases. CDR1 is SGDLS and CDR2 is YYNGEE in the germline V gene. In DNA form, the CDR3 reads TGTGCCAGCGGGAAGGGGTCTAGCACAGATACGCAGTATTTT. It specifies CASGKGSSTDTQYF.

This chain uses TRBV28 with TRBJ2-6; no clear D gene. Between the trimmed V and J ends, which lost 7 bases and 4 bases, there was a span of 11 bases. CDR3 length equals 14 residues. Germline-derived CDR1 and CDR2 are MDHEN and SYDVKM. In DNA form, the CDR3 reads TGTGCCAGCAACGGCGCGGAGGGGGCCAACGTCCTGACTTTC. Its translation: CASNGAEGANVLTF. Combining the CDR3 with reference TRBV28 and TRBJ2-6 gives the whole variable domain DVKVTQSSRYLVKRTGEKVFLECVQDMDHENMFWYRQDPGLGLRLIYFSYDVKMKEKGDIPEGYSVSREKKERFSLILESASTNQTSMYLCASNGAEGANVLTFGAGSRLTVL.

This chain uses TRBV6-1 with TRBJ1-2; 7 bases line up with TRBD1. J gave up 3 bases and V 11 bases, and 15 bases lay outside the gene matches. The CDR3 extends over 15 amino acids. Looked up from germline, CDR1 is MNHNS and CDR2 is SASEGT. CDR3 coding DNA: TGTGCCGGTCGACAGGGTCCGGGTGAGGACTATGGCTACACCTTC. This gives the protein CAGRQGPGEDYGYTF.

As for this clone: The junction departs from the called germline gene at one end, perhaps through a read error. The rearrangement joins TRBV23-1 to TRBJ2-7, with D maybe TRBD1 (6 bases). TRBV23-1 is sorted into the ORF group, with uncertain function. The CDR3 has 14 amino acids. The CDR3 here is CASSQVTGSYEQYF. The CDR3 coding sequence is TGTGCCAGCAGCCAAGTGACAGGTTCGTACGAGCAGTACTTC.

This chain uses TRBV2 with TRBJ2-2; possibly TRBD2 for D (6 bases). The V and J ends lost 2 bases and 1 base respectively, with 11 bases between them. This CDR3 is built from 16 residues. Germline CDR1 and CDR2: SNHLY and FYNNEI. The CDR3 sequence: CASSELGRGNTGELFF. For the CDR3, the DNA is TGTGCCAGCAGTGAACTCGGGCGGGGGAACACCGGGGAGCTGTTTTTT.

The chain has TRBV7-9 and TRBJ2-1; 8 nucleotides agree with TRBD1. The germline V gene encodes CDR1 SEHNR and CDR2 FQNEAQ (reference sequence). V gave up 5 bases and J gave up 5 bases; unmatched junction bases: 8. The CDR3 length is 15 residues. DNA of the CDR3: TGTGCCAGCAGCCCGCGGACAGGGATGGACAATGAGCAGTTCTTC. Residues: CASSPRTGMDNEQFF.

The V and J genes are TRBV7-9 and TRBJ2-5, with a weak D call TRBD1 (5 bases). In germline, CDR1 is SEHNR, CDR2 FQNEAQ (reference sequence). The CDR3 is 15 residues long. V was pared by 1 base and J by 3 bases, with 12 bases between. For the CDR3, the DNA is TGTGCCAGCAGCTTAGGGTGGGGCACCAAAGAGACCCAGTACTTC. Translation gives CASSLGWGTKETQYF.

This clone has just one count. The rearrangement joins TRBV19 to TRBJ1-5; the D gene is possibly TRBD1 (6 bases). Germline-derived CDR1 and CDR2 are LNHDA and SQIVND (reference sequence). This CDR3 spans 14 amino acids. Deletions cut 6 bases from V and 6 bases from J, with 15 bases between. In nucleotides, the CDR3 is TGTGCCAGTAGGACCCAGGGGATTGGTCAGCCCCAGCATTTT. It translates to CASRTQGIGQPQHF.